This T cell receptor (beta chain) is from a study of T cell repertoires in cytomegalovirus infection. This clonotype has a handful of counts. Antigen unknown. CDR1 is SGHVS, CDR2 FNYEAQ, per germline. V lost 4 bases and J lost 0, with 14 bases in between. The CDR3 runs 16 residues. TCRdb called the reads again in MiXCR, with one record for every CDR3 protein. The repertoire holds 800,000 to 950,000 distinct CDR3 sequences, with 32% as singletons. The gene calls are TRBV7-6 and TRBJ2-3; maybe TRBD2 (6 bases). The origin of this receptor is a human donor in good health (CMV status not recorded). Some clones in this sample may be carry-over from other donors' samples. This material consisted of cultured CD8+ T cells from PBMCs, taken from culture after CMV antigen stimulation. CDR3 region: CASSSNSGTSTDTQYF. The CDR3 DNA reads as TGTGCCAGCAGCTCAAATAGCGGTACTAGCACAGATACGCAGTATTTT. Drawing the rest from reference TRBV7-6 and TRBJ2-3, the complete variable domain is GAGVSQSPRYKVTKRGQDVALRCDPISGHVSLYWYRQALGQGPEFLTYFNYEAQQDKSGLPNDRFSAERPEGSISTLTIQRTEQRDSAMYRCASSSNSGTSTDTQYFGPGTRLTVL.